What follows are 5 T cell receptor beta chains derived from one specimen sequenced in a study of beta chain features in type 1 diabetes. The authors reverse transcribed all of the isolated RNA, so sequencing captured expressed TCRB transcripts. Measured with immunoSEQ multiplex PCR; TCRdb has only the in-frame clones, and not every one. Here the sample spans just over 600,000 clones, around 15% being singletons. The sequencing input was naive CD4+ T cells from blood. These receptors were taken from a young man in good health.

The V and J genes are TRBV10-3 and TRBJ2-1; TRBD1 matches 9 bases. Trimming at V came to 5 bases and at J to 4 bases, leaving 3 bases not matched to a gene. The germline CDR1 and CDR2 sequences are ENHRY and SYGVKD. This CDR3 is 14 amino acids long. The CDR3 DNA reads as TGTGCCATCAGTCCGGGACAGGGATACAATGAGCAGTTCTTC. Translation: CAISPGQGYNEQFF.

V gene TRBV15 combines with J gene TRBJ2-3; D is uncertain. The CDR3 is 13 residues long. Germline loops: CDR1 LNHNV, CDR2 YYDKDF (reference sequence). Trimming removed 5 bases from V and 6 bases from J, with 12 bases in between. CDR3 coding DNA: TGTGCCACCAGCTTACAAAAACCGGATACGCAGTATTTT. This codes for CATSLQKPDTQYF.

V gene TRBV23-1 combines with J gene TRBJ1-5; possibly TRBD1 for D (6 bases). TRBV23-1 is assigned to the ORF class and has an uncertain function. Deletions cut 4 bases from V and 4 bases from J, with 17 bases between. The CDR3 covers 16 residues. The CDR3 DNA sequence: TGCGCCAGCAGTCGGGGGCGCAGGGTTATAAATCAGCCCCAGCATTTT. As protein: CASSRGRRVINQPQHF.

The sample holds a few counts of this clone. The genes are TRBV30 and TRBJ1-4; no clear D. In germline, CDR1 is GTSNPN, CDR2 SVGIG (reference sequence). V was clipped by 5 bases and J by 11 bases, with 18 bases between them. The CDR3 is made up of 13 amino acids. CDR3 sequence: CAWEDGRMKKLFF. The CDR3 bases are TGTGCCTGGGAGGACGGGAGAATGAAGAAACTGTTTTTT.

In its sample, this clone was seen a few times. This rearrangement joins TRBV11-2 to TRBJ2-4; maybe TRBD2 (6 bases). Between the trimmed V and J ends, which lost 6 bases and 0 bases, there was a span of 15 bases. This CDR3 is built from 16 residues. Germline assignment: CDR1 SGHAT and CDR2 FQNNGV. CDR3 residues: CASRPIVAEAKNIQYF. CDR3 DNA sequence: TGTGCCAGCAGACCTATCGTAGCGGAAGCCAAAAACATTCAGTACTTC.